This T cell receptor beta chain comes out of a study of blood T cell repertoires in COVID-19. For the study at large: The samples span acute and convalescent COVID-19 from the United States, Italy and Spain. Sample material is recorded as cDNA or gDNA derived from T cells, B-cell-depleted T cells, or PBMCs.

With 3 bases removed from V and 4 bases from J, the gap between germline ends came to 12 bases. The CDR3 contains 14 residues. In germline, CDR1 is MGHDK, CDR2 SYGVNS. Clones were sequenced by immunoSEQ multiplex PCR, and TCRdb holds only the in-frame ones, with some missing. The sample records 95,000 to 120,000 clones, approximately 85% being singletons. Sequencing was carried out using peripheral blood. The genes are TRBV25-1 and TRBJ1-2, with TRBD1 as a possible D gene (5 bases). The receptor comes from a woman aged 55 to 70 with COVID-19, enrolled during active disease. The CDR3, as DNA: TGTGCCAGCAGTGATGGGGCAGGCCTCTATGGCTACACCTTC. This sequence encodes CASSDGAGLYGYTF.